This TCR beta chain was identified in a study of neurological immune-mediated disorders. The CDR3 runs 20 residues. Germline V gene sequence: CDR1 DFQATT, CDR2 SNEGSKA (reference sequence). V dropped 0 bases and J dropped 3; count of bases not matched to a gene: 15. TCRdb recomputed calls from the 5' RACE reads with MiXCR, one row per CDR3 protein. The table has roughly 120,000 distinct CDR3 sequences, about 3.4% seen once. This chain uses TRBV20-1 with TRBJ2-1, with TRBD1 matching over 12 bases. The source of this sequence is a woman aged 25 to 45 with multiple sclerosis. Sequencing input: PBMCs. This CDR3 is CSARDPYGTGGQDYYNEQFF. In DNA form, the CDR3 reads TGCAGTGCTAGAGATCCATATGGGACAGGGGGCCAAGACTACTACAATGAGCAGTTCTTC.